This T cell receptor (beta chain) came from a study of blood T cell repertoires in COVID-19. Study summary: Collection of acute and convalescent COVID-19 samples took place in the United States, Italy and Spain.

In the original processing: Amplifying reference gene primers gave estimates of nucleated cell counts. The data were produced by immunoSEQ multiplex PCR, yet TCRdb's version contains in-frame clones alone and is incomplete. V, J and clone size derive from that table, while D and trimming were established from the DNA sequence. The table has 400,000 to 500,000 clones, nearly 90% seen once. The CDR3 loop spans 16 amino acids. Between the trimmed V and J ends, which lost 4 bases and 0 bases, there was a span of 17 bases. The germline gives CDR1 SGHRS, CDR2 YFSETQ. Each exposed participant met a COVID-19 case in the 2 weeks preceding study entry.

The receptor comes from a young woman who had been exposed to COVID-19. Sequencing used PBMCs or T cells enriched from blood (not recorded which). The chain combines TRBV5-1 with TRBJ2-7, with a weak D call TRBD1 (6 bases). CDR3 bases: TGCGCCAGCAGCGAACCCAGGGGCAAAACCTCCTACGAGCAGTACTTC. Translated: CASSEPRGKTSYEQYF.